One sample yielded the 25 T cell receptor beta chains listed below, sequenced in a study of Ad26.COV2.S vaccination and SARS-CoV-2 variants. Treatment defined: over 15 received Ad26.COV2.S at low or high dose, single or two shots; several received placebo; per-sample allocation not given. Day 63 following the first vaccine or placebo injection was when the samples were taken. The assay was immunoSEQ multiplex PCR, and TCRdb's table has in-frame clones only and misses some. Seen here are hundreds of thousands of clones, 80% to 90% observed once, and the top ten hold 3% to 4%. Here the sequenced sample was peripheral blood, taken in a trial of Ad26.COV2.S vaccine versus placebo. The source of these receptors is a person aged 18-60 years who received the Ad26.COV2.S COVID-19 vaccine or a placebo.

This sequence joins TRBV29-1 and TRBJ2-3; a weak D match, TRBD2 (6 bases). This CDR3 has 14 residues. The V and J ends lost 2 bases and 3 bases respectively, with 12 bases between them. Germline V CDR1 and CDR2: SQVTM, ANQGSEA. The CDR3 loop reads CSVERGLATDTQYF. In DNA form, the CDR3 reads TGCAGCGTTGAACGTGGGCTAGCGACAGATACGCAGTATTTT.

Only one count was recorded for this clone. The chain is built from TRBV30 and TRBJ1-6; no clear D. Germline CDR1 reads GTSNPN; CDR2 reads SVGIG (reference sequence). CDR3 length: 15 amino acids. The V gene lost 4 bases and the J gene lost 9 bases, with 19 bases spanning the gap. This chain's CDR3 is CAWNRPLAYGSPLHF. CDR3 coding DNA: TGTGCCTGGAATCGGCCCCTTGCCTATGGTTCACCCCTCCACTTT.

The chain links TRBV2 to TRBJ2-7; D is uncertain. Trimming took 4 bases from V and 2 from J, leaving 9 bases between them. This CDR3 has 13 residues. Germline V gene sequence: CDR1 SNHLY, CDR2 FYNNEI. The chain's CDR3 is CASSVGWAYEQYF. In DNA form, the CDR3 reads TGTGCCAGCAGTGTAGGGTGGGCCTACGAGCAGTACTTC. Together with reference TRBV2 and TRBJ2-7, the CDR3 gives the full variable domain: EPEVTQTPSHQVTQMGQEVILRCVPISNHLYFYWYRQILGQKVEFLVSFYNNEISEKSEIFDDQFSVERPDGSNFTLKIRSTKLEDSAMYFCASSVGWAYEQYFGPGTRLTVT.

This clone was detected a few times. The V and J genes are TRBV6-2 or TRBV6-3 and TRBJ2-2, with no clear D. The V gene's germline CDR1 is MNHEY and CDR2 SVGEGT. The CDR3 loop spans 16 amino acids. V was pared by 5 bases and J by 4 bases, with 17 bases between. CDR3 sequence (DNA): TGTGCCAGCAGTAAAACCGCGGACGAGGCCACCGGGGAGCTGTTTTTT. Amino acid sequence: CASSKTADEATGELFF.

This chain links TRBV5-1 with TRBJ1-6; D might be TRBD1 (5 bases). The V gene's germline CDR1 is SGHRS and CDR2 YFSETQ. CDR3 length equals 17 residues. V lost 0 bases to trimming and J lost 0 bases, with 10 bases between them. The CDR3 sequence is CASSLVGGSSYNSPLHF. CDR3 nucleotides: TGCGCCAGCAGCTTGGTCGGGGGGAGCTCCTATAATTCACCCCTCCACTTT. The full variable domain, its missing parts supplied by reference TRBV5-1 and TRBJ1-6, is KAGVTQTPRYLIKTRGQQVTLSCSPISGHRSVSWYQQTPGQGLQFLFEYFSETQRNKGNFPGRFSGRQFSNSRSEMNVSTLELGDSALYLCASSLVGGSSYNSPLHFGNGTRLTVT.

This sequence joins TRBV13 and TRBJ1-1; D call uncertain. Germline CDR1 reads PRHDT; CDR2 reads FYEKMQ (reference sequence). This CDR3 is built from 11 residues. V was trimmed by 3 bases and J by 4 bases, leaving 3 bases between them. The CDR3 here is CASSFSTEAFF. In DNA, the CDR3 is TGTGCCAGCAGCTTTTCCACTGAAGCTTTCTTT.

The chain uses TRBV7-6 and TRBJ2-7, with 11 bases identical to TRBD2. The CDR3 totals 20 residues. Unmatched junction bases numbered 15, after V lost 2 bases and J lost 0 bases. CDR1 and CDR2 (germline): SGHVS, FNYEAQ. The CDR3 protein is CASSLIAVGLAGGRSYEQYF. Written as DNA, the CDR3 is TGTGCCAGCAGCTTAATTGCGGTGGGGCTAGCGGGAGGTCGCTCCTACGAGCAGTACTTC.

This clone was detected once. The chain employs TRBV7-9 and TRBJ2-3, with TRBD1 matching 9 bases. The CDR3 spans 15 residues. Trimming at V came to 5 bases and at J to 8 bases, leaving 11 bases not matched to a gene. The V gene's germline CDR1 is SEHNR and CDR2 FQNEAQ (reference sequence). CDR3 loop: CASSTPGQGRGTQYF. The CDR3, as DNA: TGTGCCAGCAGCACGCCGGGACAGGGTAGGGGTACGCAGTATTTT.

The V and J genes are TRBV5-1 and TRBJ2-3, with 9 bases fitting TRBD2. V trimming: 4 bases; J trimming: 1 base; junction bases outside the gene matches: 4. The CDR3 totals 15 residues. The germline CDR1 and CDR2 sequences are SGHRS and YFSETQ. The CDR3 loop reads CASSPGGGGTDTQYF. The CDR3 nucleotides read TGCGCCAGCAGCCCGGGCGGGGGGGGCACAGATACGCAGTATTTT.

The V gene is TRBV5-4, the J gene TRBJ2-5, with D maybe TRBD1 (6 bases). Trimming removed 0 bases at V and 3 bases at J, with 6 bases between. Germline V CDR1 and CDR2: SGHNT, YYREEE (reference sequence). The CDR3 totals 13 residues. The CDR3 sequence: CASSLDREETQYF. In DNA form, the CDR3 reads TGTGCCAGCAGCTTGGACAGGGAAGAGACCCAGTACTTC. Full variable domain (rest looked up from reference TRBV5-4 and TRBJ2-5): ETGVTQSPTHLIKTRGQQVTLRCSSQSGHNTVSWYQQALGQGPQFIFQYYREEENGRGNFPPRFSGLQFPNYSSELNVNALELDDSALYLCASSLDREETQYFGPGTRLLVL.

The chain uses TRBV30 and TRBJ2-6; no firm D call. The CDR3 runs 13 residues. Deletions cut 0 bases from V and 9 bases from J, with 9 bases between. CDR1 is GTSNPN, CDR2 SVGIG, per germline (reference sequence). This CDR3 is CAWSVKGGNVLTF. Written as DNA, the CDR3 is TGTGCCTGGAGTGTAAAGGGTGGCAACGTCCTGACTTTC.

The chain combines TRBV27 with TRBJ1-2; D not resolved. The CDR3 covers 16 residues. V lost 2 bases and J lost 6, with 19 bases in between. Germline CDR1 and CDR2: MNHEY and SMNVEV (reference sequence). The CDR3 region is CASSLPTSGERDGYTF. The CDR3 DNA reads TGTGCCAGCAGTTTACCCACCAGCGGGGAACGGGATGGCTACACCTTC.

In DNA, the CDR3 is TGTGCCAGCAGCAAAGTCCCCACAGGGAGCCCCTATAATTCACCCCTCCACTTT. Translation gives CASSKVPTGSPYNSPLHF. The V and J genes are TRBV21-1 and TRBJ1-6; the table's D call, TRBD1, has no DNA check behind it. TRBV21-1 is a pseudogene segment. There are 18 residues in the CDR3.

The chain joins TRBV6-2 or TRBV6-3 to TRBJ2-1; TRBD2 matches at 10 bases. CDR3 size: 15 residues. Germline V gene lookup returns CDR1 MNHEY and CDR2 SVGEGT. Trimming took 2 bases from V and 2 from J; bases not matched to a gene: 0. CDR3 bases: TGTGCCAGCAGTTACGGGACTAGCGCCTACAATGAGCAGTTCTTC. Protein product: CASSYGTSAYNEQFF.

The V call is TRBV3-1 (or the pseudogene TRBV3-2), the J call TRBJ2-7; D gene unclear. The ends were cut back, 2 bases at V and 5 bases at J, with 10 bases in the middle. This CDR3 has 13 amino acids. Germline lookup yields CDR1 LGHDT and CDR2 YNNKEL (reference sequence). The CDR3 DNA is TGTGCCAGCAGCCAACCCGGGTCCCACGAGCAGTACTTC. Amino acid sequence: CASSQPGSHEQYF.

The genes are TRBV5-1 and TRBJ2-3, with no clear D. Germline CDR1 and CDR2: SGHRS and YFSETQ. Trimming took 0 bases from V and 4 from J, leaving 9 bases between them. This CDR3 region has 14 residues. As DNA, the CDR3 is TGCGCCAGCAGCTTGGCCCAAGTGTCAGATACGCAGTATTTT. Amino acid sequence: CASSLAQVSDTQYF.

The chain employs TRBV9 and TRBJ2-1, with 7 bases aligning to TRBD2. The germline gives CDR1 SGDLS, CDR2 YYNGEE. V gave up 0 bases and J gave up 5 bases; unmatched junction bases: 5. This CDR3 has 15 residues. CDR3 protein: CASSVAGGLNNEQFF. As DNA, the CDR3 is TGTGCCAGCAGCGTAGCGGGGGGTCTAAACAATGAGCAGTTCTTC.

The rearrangement links TRBV19 to TRBJ1-1; D ambiguous. V lost 5 bases and J lost 6, with 13 bases in between. CDR3 length equals 13 residues. Germline V lookup: CDR1 LNHDA, CDR2 SQIVND (reference sequence). The CDR3 DNA is TGTGCCAGTAGTCTCGAGCCGGGATCTGAAGCTTTCTTT. Protein: CASSLEPGSEAFF.

The rearrangement links TRBV4-1 to TRBJ1-4, with D tentatively TRBD1 (6 bases). CDR1 is MGHRA and CDR2 is YSYEKL in the germline V gene. Trimming removed 4 bases at V and 4 bases at J, with 13 bases between. The CDR3 extends over 15 amino acids. The DNA for the CDR3 is TGCGCCAGCAGCCTGATAGTACAGGGTAATGAAAAACTGTTTTTT. As protein: CASSLIVQGNEKLFF.

This chain links TRBV6-5 with TRBJ2-7, with 7 bases aligning to TRBD1. CDR1 and CDR2 (germline): MNHEY, SVGAGI. The CDR3 consists of 15 residues. Trimming cost V 0 bases and J 2 bases; bases outside gene matches: 4. The CDR3 sequence is CASSYSRGTAYEQYF. CDR3 in DNA: TGTGCCAGCAGTTACTCTCGAGGGACAGCCTACGAGCAGTACTTC.

This clone appeared once. V is TRBV11-3 and J is TRBJ1-2, with D uncertain. Germline lookup yields CDR1 SGHNT and CDR2 YENEEA. CDR3 length equals 13 residues. V lost 0 bases and J 8 bases, leaving 10 bases between the germline ends. The CDR3 here is CASSLDGREGYTF. The CDR3, as DNA: TGTGCCAGCAGCTTAGATGGGAGGGAGGGCTACACCTTC.

This clone was detected once. The chain carries TRBV7-2 and TRBJ2-7; D remains unclear. The CDR3 covers 13 residues. With 5 bases removed from V and 5 bases from J, the gap between germline ends came to 13 bases. Germline V gene data show CDR1 as SGHTA and CDR2 as FQGNSA. As DNA, the CDR3 is TGTGCCAGCAGCCCAAGGATGGTGAACGAGCAGTACTTC. The encoded protein is CASSPRMVNEQYF.

The rearrangement links TRBV7-9 to TRBJ1-1, with 8 bases that match TRBD1. This CDR3 is built from 14 residues. CDR1 SEHNR and CDR2 FQNEAQ come from the germline V gene (reference sequence). Trimming took 3 bases from V and 3 from J; bases not matched to a gene: 3. The CDR3 is CASSLDRVHTEAFF. As DNA, the CDR3 is TGTGCCAGCAGCTTGGACAGGGTTCACACTGAAGCTTTCTTT.

The chain couples TRBV30 to TRBJ1-2; 9 bases map to TRBD1. The germline V gene encodes CDR1 GTSNPN and CDR2 SVGIG (reference sequence). The CDR3 has 14 residues. The junction had 6 bases not matched to a gene; V was cut back by 0 bases and J by 7 bases. The CDR3, as DNA: TGTGCCTGGAGTGTACGGGACAGGGTCCCTGGCTACACCTTC. This gives the protein CAWSVRDRVPGYTF.

The rearrangement links TRBV5-5 to TRBJ1-2, with D uncertain. Per the germline V gene, CDR1 is SGHKS and CDR2 is YYEKEE (reference sequence). The V gene lost 2 bases and the J gene lost 3 bases, with 14 bases spanning the gap. The CDR3 sequence is 15 residues long. The CDR3 sequence: CASSFRPAVDYGYTF. DNA for the CDR3: TGTGCCAGCAGCTTCCGACCGGCCGTTGACTATGGCTACACCTTC.